These 24 T cell receptor beta chains were all obtained from the same sample, sequenced in a study of blood T cell repertoires in COVID-19. TCRdb's copy holds only in-frame clones and misses some; the assay was immunoSEQ multiplex PCR. The sample lists a few hundred thousand clones, nearly 90% occurring once. Sequencing was carried out using peripheral blood. The receptors were gathered from a woman in her twenties or thirties with COVID-19, enrolled during active disease.

V and J are TRBV5-4 and TRBJ1-1; possible D gene TRBD1, 5 bases. The CDR3 sequence is 14 residues long. V lost 4 bases and J lost 7, with 17 bases in between. Germline-derived CDR1 and CDR2 are SGHNT and YYREEE (reference sequence). CDR3 in amino acids: CASSPWGVHNEAFF. The CDR3 nucleotides read TGTGCCAGCAGCCCTTGGGGGGTTCATAATGAAGCTTTCTTT.

The sample holds one count of this clone. This sequence joins TRBV6-5 and TRBJ1-2, with D unresolved. V lost 0 bases, J lost 0 bases, and 11 bases lay in between. Per germline, CDR1 MNHEY and CDR2 SVGAGI. The CDR3 totals 16 residues. This chain's CDR3 is CASSYSWSDTNYGYTF. The CDR3 DNA sequence: TGTGCCAGCAGTTACTCTTGGTCAGACACTAACTATGGCTACACCTTC.

Only a few counts were recorded for this clone. The chain's CDR3 is CASSQEELAGGLDTQYF. CDR3 nucleotide sequence: TGCGCCAGCAGCCAAGAAGAACTAGCCGGGGGGTTGGATACGCAGTATTTT. This chain joins TRBV4-3 and TRBJ2-3; 7 nucleotides agree with TRBD2. CDR3 length: 17 residues. Trimming removed 0 bases from V and 6 bases from J; junction bases left unmatched: 12. Germline assignment: CDR1 LGHNA and CDR2 YSLEER.

For this clone: The sample carries other DNA sequences with the same CDR3. This chain links TRBV2 with TRBJ2-7; 7 bases align to TRBD1. CDR1 is SNHLY and CDR2 is FYNNEI in the germline V gene. With 8 bases clipped from V and 4 bases from J, the junction kept 5 bases outside the gene matches. The CDR3 spans 12 residues. Written as DNA, the CDR3 is TGTGCCAGCGGCCGGGACAGTTACGAGCAGTACTTC. Protein product: CASGRDSYEQYF.

The count of this clone is one. This chain uses TRBV4-3 with TRBJ1-2; maybe TRBD1 (5 bases). V lost 0 bases and J lost 5, with 10 bases in between. Germline CDR1 reads LGHNA; CDR2 reads YSLEER. CDR3 size: 14 residues. CDR3 sequence reads: CASSQDGPGYGYTF. The CDR3 coding sequence is TGCGCCAGCAGCCAAGACGGACCAGGGTATGGCTACACCTTC.

This chain connects TRBV28 to TRBJ2-4; 11 nucleotides match TRBD2. The germline V gene encodes CDR1 MDHEN and CDR2 SYDVKM. The CDR3 runs to 15 residues. The junction had 5 bases not matched to a gene; V was cut back by 3 bases and J by 7 bases. The CDR3 loop is CASSFSGGAKNIQYF. The CDR3 DNA sequence: TGTGCCAGCAGTTTTAGCGGGGGGGCAAAGAACATTCAGTACTTC.

The chain carries TRBV2 and TRBJ2-5, with 8 nucleotides matching TRBD1. The CDR3 extends over 16 amino acids. Germline V gene lookup returns CDR1 SNHLY and CDR2 FYNNEI. V was clipped by 7 bases and J by 4 bases; unmatched bases: 14. CDR3 in DNA: TGTGCCAGCACCGTTGGACAGGGTGGCCCCGGAGAGACCCAGTACTTC. Translating gives CASTVGQGGPGETQYF.

This rearrangement joins TRBV6-5 to TRBJ2-5; 13 positions agree with TRBD2. V trimming: 6 bases; J trimming: 7 bases; junction bases outside the gene matches: 8. From germline, CDR1 is MNHEY and CDR2 SVGAGI. The CDR3 contains 15 residues. The CDR3 reads CASSRGTSGARTQYF. The CDR3 DNA is TGTGCCAGCAGCCGCGGGACTAGCGGGGCTCGGACCCAGTACTTC.

DNA for the CDR3: TGTGCCAGCAGCTTGGATTTAGAGGGCGGATTATCTGGAAACACCATATATTTT. Amino acid sequence: CASSLDLEGGLSGNTIYF. The chain couples TRBV5-4 to TRBJ1-3, with no clear D. This CDR3 has 18 amino acids. Germline V gene lookup returns CDR1 SGHNT and CDR2 YYREEE (reference sequence). V lost 0 bases and J lost 1, with 17 bases in between.

The CDR3 spells CASSWLSGANVLTF. CDR3 DNA: TGTGCCAGCAGCTGGTTGAGTGGGGCCAACGTCCTGACTTTC. The chain couples TRBV7-3 to TRBJ2-6; D unresolved. V lost 4 bases, J lost 3 bases, and 7 bases lay in between. The CDR3 contains 14 residues. Germline V gene data show CDR1 as SGHTA and CDR2 as FQGTGA.

The CDR3 loop reads CAISPGRTGTSGSYEQYF. CDR3 DNA sequence: TGTGCCATCAGTCCGGGCCGGACCGGGACTAGCGGTTCCTACGAGCAGTACTTC. The chain links TRBV10-3 to TRBJ2-7, with 11 bases aligning to TRBD2. CDR3 length equals 18 residues. J gave up 1 base and V 5 bases, and 13 bases lay outside the gene matches. Germline lookup yields CDR1 ENHRY and CDR2 SYGVKD.

V is TRBV5-6 and J is TRBJ1-2; 8 bases are a match to TRBD1. The CDR3 is 17 amino acids. V was pared by 2 bases and J by 0 bases, with 9 bases of the junction left unmatched. The germline V gene has CDR1 SGHDT and CDR2 YYEEEE. The CDR3 loop is CASSFLGDRSPNYGYTF. The CDR3 DNA sequence: TGTGCCAGCAGCTTTTTGGGGGACAGGTCACCTAACTATGGCTACACCTTC. Drawing the rest from reference TRBV5-6 and TRBJ1-2, the complete variable domain is DAGVTQSPTHLIKTRGQQVTLRCSPKSGHDTVSWYQQALGQGPQFIFQYYEEEERQRGNFPDRFSGHQFPNYSSELNVNALLLGDSALYLCASSFLGDRSPNYGYTFGSGTRLTVV.

This clone has just a few counts. The chain links TRBV7-2 to TRBJ2-1; 8 bases are shared with TRBD2. This CDR3 is 15 amino acids long. Per germline, CDR1 SGHTA and CDR2 FQGNSA. Unmatched junction bases numbered 4, after V lost 4 bases and J lost 2 bases. CDR3 amino acids: CASSYTSGAYNEQFF. The CDR3 DNA sequence: TGTGCCAGCAGCTACACTAGCGGAGCCTACAATGAGCAGTTCTTC.

The chain uses TRBV7-2 and TRBJ2-3; TRBD2 agrees at 10 bases. Losses at the gene ends were 6 bases for V and 4 bases for J; bases not matched to a gene: 7. This CDR3 contains 15 residues. CDR1 and CDR2 from the germline V gene are SGHTA and FQGNSA. CDR3 bases: TGTGCCAGCAGTTACGTAGCGGGGGGCCCAGATACGCAGTATTTT. Amino acid sequence: CASSYVAGGPDTQYF.

V gene TRBV6-6 combines with J gene TRBJ2-7, with 7 bases lining up with TRBD2. The V segment lost 6 bases and the J segment 3 bases; nucleotides outside the gene matches: 2. In germline, CDR1 is MNHNY, CDR2 SVGAGI (reference sequence). This CDR3 comprises 12 residues. The CDR3 nucleotides are TGTGCCAGCAGCTCGGGGGGCTACGAGCAGTACTTC. This gives the protein CASSSGGYEQYF.

CDR3 sequence (DNA): TGCGCCAGCAGCTTGGCCCCGGGCCAAGAGACCCAGTACTTC. Translation gives CASSLAPGQETQYF. The V gene is TRBV5-1, the J gene TRBJ2-5; D is uncertain. The ends were cut back, 0 bases at V and 1 base at J, with 7 bases in the middle. Germline-derived CDR1 and CDR2 are SGHRS and YFSETQ. The CDR3 runs to 14 residues.

This clone was found once. This chain uses TRBV6-5 with TRBJ1-2, with D hard to call. Trimming cost V 2 bases and J 4 bases, with 17 bases left between them. This CDR3 contains 16 residues. CDR1 is MNHEY and CDR2 is SVGAGI in the germline V gene. DNA of the CDR3: TGTGCCAGCAGTTACACCCCGTCCCGGCAGGCCTATGGCTACACCTTC. This encodes CASSYTPSRQAYGYTF.

The sample holds many counts of this clone. Other nucleotide sequences from this sample produce the same CDR3. CDR3 bases: TGTGCCAGCAGTGACTCGAGTACCGGGGAGCTGTTTTTT. Translated: CASSDSSTGELFF. The J gene is TRBJ2-2, the V gene TRBV6-4; no clear D. The CDR3 spans 13 residues. The germline V gene has CDR1 MRHNA and CDR2 SNTAGT. The V and J ends lost 0 bases and 5 bases respectively, with 4 bases between them.

The J gene is TRBJ2-1, the V gene TRBV19; possible D gene TRBD2, 6 bases. The CDR3 runs 13 residues. Germline lookup yields CDR1 LNHDA and CDR2 SQIVND (reference sequence). V was pared by 8 bases and J by 1 base, with 9 bases between. As DNA, the CDR3 is TGTGCCAGTGGGGACTTTTCCTACAATGAGCAGTTCTTC. Translating gives CASGDFSYNEQFF. The whole variable domain, remainder taken from reference TRBV19 and TRBJ2-1, is DGGITQSPKYLFRKEGQNVTLSCEQNLNHDAMYWYRQDPGQGLRLIYYSQIVNDFQKGDIAEGYSVSREKKESFPLTVTSAQKNPTAFYLCASGDFSYNEQFFGPGTRLTVL.

The gene calls are TRBV19 and TRBJ2-7; D may be TRBD1 (6 bases). Trimming pared 3 bases from V and 6 bases from J, leaving 15 bases between. This CDR3 has 14 residues. CDR1 and CDR2 (germline): LNHDA, SQIVND (reference sequence). The CDR3 DNA reads TGTGCCAGTAGTATCCGGGACAAACTGGTCGAGCAGTACTTC. Translated, it gives CASSIRDKLVEQYF.

The chain joins TRBV6-5 to TRBJ1-6; TRBD1 might be the D (6 bases). In germline, CDR1 is MNHEY, CDR2 SVGAGI. The CDR3 extends over 16 amino acids. V was pared by 2 bases and J by 9 bases, with 17 bases between. DNA of the CDR3: TGTGCCAGCAGTTACGGGGGCGCAGGGGAACTTTCACCCCTCCACTTT. It specifies CASSYGGAGELSPLHF.

The gene calls are TRBV6-5 and TRBJ1-4; possible D gene TRBD1, 6 bases. Trimming stripped 7 bases from V and 7 bases from J, with 13 bases between. This CDR3 contains 13 residues. The germline V gene has CDR1 MNHEY and CDR2 SVGAGI. The CDR3 reads CASNQGPPEKLFF. In DNA form, the CDR3 reads TGTGCCAGCAACCAGGGGCCCCCTGAAAAACTGTTTTTT.

This clone was picked up one time. J is TRBJ2-1 and V is TRBV5-4; 7 bases map to TRBD1. The J segment lost 8 bases and the V segment lost 2 bases, leaving 7 bases of the junction unmatched. The CDR3 spans 14 residues. CDR1 and CDR2 (germline): SGHNT, YYREEE (reference sequence). DNA for the CDR3: TGTGCCAGCAGCTTCGGGCCTACAGGGGATGAGCAGTTCTTC. Translated, it gives CASSFGPTGDEQFF.

The chain couples TRBV3-1 (or the pseudogene TRBV3-2) to TRBJ1-4; 8 bases align to TRBD1. The V gene's germline CDR1 is LGHDT and CDR2 YNNKEL (reference sequence). The CDR3 is 15 amino acids. Trimming at V came to 4 bases and at J to 4 bases, leaving 5 bases not matched to a gene. CDR3 loop: CASSLTGTGNEKLFF. The CDR3 DNA is TGTGCCAGCAGCCTGACCGGGACAGGTAATGAAAAACTGTTTTTT.